A single sample is the source of the 19 T cell receptor beta chains below, sequenced in a study of T-cell reconstitution after alpha-beta-depleted transplantation in children (TCRdb year 2016). Receptors were amplified or captured by PCR. The sequencing machine was an Illumina HiSeq 2500. TCR libraries were prepared with molecular barcoding, using unique molecular identifiers to normalize TCRbeta repertoire quantification. TCRdb itself trimmed the public reads at Q25 with fastp, ran MiXCR and retained productive beta chains. Identical CDR3 proteins give one entry, which carries the most common genes and DNA. Within this sample are about 900,000 distinct CDR3 sequences, with roughly 29% of them counted one time only. The ten largest clones take up about 28% of the sample. Interpreted using the paper, the treatment or condition label stands for: allogeneic hematopoietic cell transplantation with graft depleted of TCRalphabeta T cells and CD19 B cells.

The sample was PBMCs, mostly from graft donor cells, taken 360 days after TCRalphabeta/CD19-depleted stem cell transplant. The receptors were sampled from a boy under three years old who had a stem cell transplant for SCID, so the T cells may come from the graft donor.

As regards this clonotype: An end of the junction does not agree with germline; a read error may underlie this. The chain recombines TRBV12-3 or TRBV12-4 with TRBJ2-5, with 14 positions matching TRBD2. The CDR3 length is 14 residues. The CDR3 coding sequence is TGTGCCAGCAGTATGGGACTAGCGGGGGCGTCCTCGCACTTC. Translation gives CASSMGLAGASSHF.

The chain combines TRBV7-6 with TRBJ2-1; maybe TRBD2 (5 bases). The V and J ends lost 4 bases and 10 bases respectively, with 11 bases between them. Germline CDR1 and CDR2: SGHVS and FNYEAQ. The CDR3 is 12 amino acids. CDR3 DNA sequence: TGTGCCAGCAGCTCCCTAGCTTGGGAGCAGTTCTTC. Translated: CASSSLAWEQFF.

The V and J genes are TRBV6-1 and TRBJ2-1, with D possibly TRBD1 on 6 matching bases. V dropped 5 bases and J dropped 6 bases, with 23 bases sitting between them. The CDR3 is 17 residues long. Germline V gene data show CDR1 as MNHNS and CDR2 as SASEGT. The CDR3 spells CASSPPFRTAFSNEQFF. CDR3 bases: TGTGCCAGCAGTCCCCCCTTTAGGACAGCGTTTAGCAATGAGCAGTTCTTC.

The chain is built from TRBV10-3 and TRBJ1-2; 8 nucleotides line up with TRBD1. Germline-derived CDR1 and CDR2 are ENHRY and SYGVKD. The CDR3 runs to 13 residues. J lost 7 bases, V lost 11 bases, and 12 bases had no gene match. CDR3 nucleotides: TGTGCCGGATCTCCGGGACAGGCTAGTGGCTACACCTTC. It yields the protein CAGSPGQASGYTF.

The sample holds many counts of this clonotype. The chain recombines TRBV5-1 with TRBJ2-2; a possible D gene is TRBD2 (6 bases). The germline gives CDR1 SGHRS, CDR2 YFSETQ. V lost 9 bases to trimming and J lost 0 bases, with 18 bases between them. This CDR3 is built from 16 residues. CDR3 loop: CATQDGRLANTGELFF. CDR3 coding DNA: TGCGCCACCCAGGACGGGCGACTAGCGAACACCGGGGAGCTGTTTTTT.

The J gene is TRBJ2-5, the V gene TRBV20-1; the D is unclear. The V gene's germline CDR1 is DFQATT and CDR2 SNEGSKA (reference sequence). The CDR3 consists of 10 residues. V shed 6 bases and J shed 7 bases, with 9 bases lying between them. CDR3 loop: CSASDLTQYF. The CDR3 DNA is TGCAGTGCCTCCGATTTGACCCAGTACTTC.

This clonotype was counted between two and nine times. This chain joins TRBV20-1 and TRBJ1-1; D gene unclear. The CDR3 has 13 residues. V lost 3 bases to trimming and J lost 1 base, with 9 bases between them. CDR1 is DFQATT, CDR2 SNEGSKA, per germline (reference sequence). The CDR3 DNA is TGCAGTGCTAGCCCACAGCCGAACACTGAAGCTTTCTTT. Translated, it gives CSASPQPNTEAFF.

The chain couples TRBV7-8 to TRBJ1-1; D gene unclear. This CDR3 comprises 18 residues. V shed 1 base and J shed 1 base, with 19 bases lying between them. Germline lookup yields CDR1 SGHVS and CDR2 FQNEAQ. The CDR3 DNA reads as TGTGCCAGCAGCTTAGTGGGCTGGCGAGGCGAGTGGAACACTGAAGCTTTCTTT. It translates to CASSLVGWRGEWNTEAFF.

The chain joins TRBV20-1 to TRBJ2-5; D perhaps matches TRBD2 (7 bases). V was shortened by 0 bases and J by 5 bases, with 16 bases between the two germline ends. The CDR3 has 15 amino acids. The V gene's germline CDR1 is DFQATT and CDR2 SNEGSKA (reference sequence). The CDR3 here is CSARDSRGREETQYF. In DNA, the CDR3 is TGCAGTGCTAGAGATTCCCGGGGGCGGGAGGAGACCCAGTACTTC.

Many counts were recorded for this clonotype. The CDR3 spells CAARGSYGYTF. Written as DNA, the CDR3 is TGTGCAGCGAGGGGTTCCTATGGCTACACCTTC. J is TRBJ1-2 and V is TRBV4-2; a weak D match, TRBD1 (5 bases). Looked up from germline, CDR1 is LGHNA and CDR2 is YNFKEQ. The CDR3 has 11 residues.

This clonotype appeared a few times. The V call is TRBV7-2, the J call TRBJ2-7, with D hard to call. Trimming removed 6 bases at V and 2 bases at J, with 14 bases between. This CDR3 has 14 residues. CDR1 is SGHTA, CDR2 FQGNSA, per germline. CDR3 region: CASRIATYPYEQYF. CDR3 nucleotides: TGTGCCAGCAGAATAGCCACCTATCCCTACGAGCAGTACTTC.

This clonotype has at least ten counts. The chain couples TRBV7-9 to TRBJ1-6, with 8 bases identical to TRBD1. The CDR3 is 14 amino acids. Trimming at V came to 4 bases and at J to 7 bases, leaving 3 bases not matched to a gene. The V gene's germline CDR1 is SEHNR and CDR2 FQNEAQ (reference sequence). CDR3 amino acids: CASSSGQGNSPLHF. For the CDR3, the DNA is TGTGCCAGCAGCTCCGGACAGGGAAATTCACCCCTCCACTTT.

This clonotype showed up many times. J is TRBJ2-2 and V is TRBV20-1, with a tentative D call TRBD1 (6 bases). V was trimmed by 5 bases and J by 4 bases, leaving 17 bases between them. The CDR3 runs to 15 residues. CDR1 and CDR2 from the germline V gene are DFQATT and SNEGSKA (reference sequence). CDR3 in amino acids: CSALGPRTVTGELFF. The CDR3 DNA reads as TGCAGTGCTTTGGGCCCCCGGACAGTCACCGGGGAGCTGTTTTTT.

This clonotype was counted only a few times. This chain links TRBV6-2 or TRBV6-3 with TRBJ2-3; no clear D. Per the germline V gene, CDR1 is MNHEY and CDR2 is SVGEGT. The CDR3 length is 13 residues. V dropped 6 bases and J dropped 4 bases, with 11 bases sitting between them. The CDR3 bases are TGTGCCAGCAGATCACCACCCGCAGATACGCAGTATTTT. This encodes CASRSPPADTQYF.

The V call is TRBV14, the J call TRBJ2-3, with 7 bases identical to TRBD2. The CDR3 totals 18 residues. The V and J ends lost 0 bases and 6 bases, in that order; junction bases with no gene match: 15. Germline-derived CDR1 and CDR2 are SGHDN and FVKESK. The CDR3 protein is CASSQELGGTSGADTQYF. The CDR3 nucleotides are TGTGCCAGCAGCCAAGAATTGGGGGGGACCTCCGGGGCGGATACGCAGTATTTT.

The chain employs TRBV11-2 and TRBJ2-2; TRBD1 is a possible D gene (6 bases). The ends were cut back, 6 bases at V and 1 base at J, with 12 bases in the middle. The CDR3 has 15 amino acids. Looked up from germline, CDR1 is SGHAT and CDR2 is FQNNGV. The CDR3 here is CASSWSTGNTGELFF. The CDR3 nucleotides are TGTGCCAGCAGTTGGTCGACAGGGAACACCGGGGAGCTGTTTTTT.

The rearrangement uses TRBV5-1 and TRBJ2-7; 10 nucleotides align to TRBD2. CDR1 is SGHRS, CDR2 YFSETQ, per germline. With V trimmed by 4 bases and J by 7 bases, 14 bases remained unmatched. The CDR3 covers 16 residues. CDR3 protein: CASSSLSGLARFEQYF. The CDR3 coding sequence is TGCGCCAGCAGCAGCTTATCGGGACTAGCGCGGTTTGAGCAGTACTTC. Drawing the rest from reference TRBV5-1 and TRBJ2-7, the complete variable domain is KAGVTQTPRYLIKTRGQQVTLSCSPISGHRSVSWYQQTPGQGLQFLFEYFSETQRNKGNFPGRFSGRQFSNSRSEMNVSTLELGDSALYLCASSSLSGLARFEQYFGPGTRLTVT.

This sequence joins TRBV12-3 or TRBV12-4 and TRBJ2-2; D call uncertain. Trimming left V 8 bases short and J 5 bases short, with 12 bases between. The CDR3 runs to 13 residues. The CDR3 DNA sequence: TGTGCCAGCGGGGTAGCTGGAACCGGGGAGCTGTTTTTT. Translated: CASGVAGTGELFF.

The chain has TRBV4-1 and TRBJ1-6; D uncertain. Per germline, CDR1 MGHRA and CDR2 YSYEKL. V gave up 0 bases and J gave up 0 bases, with 15 bases separating them. The CDR3 covers 19 residues. CDR3 sequence reads: CASSQDRAGVSSYNSPLHF. The DNA for the CDR3 is TGCGCCAGCAGCCAAGATCGGGCAGGCGTCAGCTCCTATAATTCACCCCTCCACTTT.